This T cell receptor (beta chain) was captured in a study of breast tumors, draining lymph nodes, adjacent tissues. Regarding the study as a whole: Findings are consistent with lymph node origin and intratumoral expansion of most tumor T cells.

This clonotype was found many times. Its antigen is undetermined. TCRdb analysed the multiplex PCR reads with MiXCR anew, one entry per CDR3 protein. The table records approximately 230,000 distinct CDR3 sequences, under 40% of them present only once. Axillary draining lymph nodes of breast cancer patients supplied the node samples. CDR1 and CDR2 (germline): SNHLY, FYNNEI. V gave up 7 bases and J gave up 3 bases, with 13 bases separating them. The CDR3 is made up of 15 amino acids. The sequenced material came from axillary lymph node tissue. The gene calls are TRBV2 and TRBJ2-6; D gene unclear. The receptor was isolated from a female donor with breast cancer. Some clones in this sample may be carry-over from other donors' samples. CDR3 DNA: TGTGCCAGCAAGAGTGGCCTGGGTGGGGCCAACGTCCTGACTTTC. Translating gives CASKSGLGGANVLTF.